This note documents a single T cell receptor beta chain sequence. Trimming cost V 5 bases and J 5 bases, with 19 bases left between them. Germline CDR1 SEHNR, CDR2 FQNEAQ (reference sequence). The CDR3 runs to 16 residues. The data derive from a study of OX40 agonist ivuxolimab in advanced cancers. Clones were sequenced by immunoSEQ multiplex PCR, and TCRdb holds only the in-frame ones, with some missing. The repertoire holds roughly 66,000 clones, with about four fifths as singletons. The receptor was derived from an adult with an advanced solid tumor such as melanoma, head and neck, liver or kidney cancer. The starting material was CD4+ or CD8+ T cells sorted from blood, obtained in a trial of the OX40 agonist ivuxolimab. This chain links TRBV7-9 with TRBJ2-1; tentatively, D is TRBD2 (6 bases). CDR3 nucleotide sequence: TGTGCCAGCAGCCGCGCGGTGGCAGGAGGGAACAATGAGCAGTTCTTC. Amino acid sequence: CASSRAVAGGNNEQFF.